Presented here are 29 T cell receptor beta chains from one specimen sequenced in a study of spatial heterogeneity in lung cancer. The time point denotes: sample taken at primary tumor resection. Tumor, nontumor lung or frozen PBMC supplied whole RNA that was sequenced unsorted. TCRdb analysed the 5' RACE reads with MiXCR anew, one entry per CDR3 protein. The sample holds tens of thousands of distinct CDR3 sequences, 12% seen once. The specimen comprised PBMCs, sampled at surgery. Every receptor here comes from a male donor with early-stage non-small cell lung cancer.

The sample holds a few counts of this clonotype. The V and J genes are TRBV14 and TRBJ1-6, with D unresolved. With 4 bases removed from V and 11 bases from J, the gap between germline ends came to 12 bases. Germline CDR1 and CDR2: SGHDN and FVKESK. This CDR3 spans 13 amino acids. The chain's CDR3 is CASSLLYGAPLHF. The CDR3 nucleotides read TGTGCCAGCAGCCTCCTGTATGGGGCACCCCTCCACTTT.

The J gene is TRBJ1-2, the V gene TRBV7-2, with D possibly matching TRBD1 (5 bases). The germline V gene encodes CDR1 SGHTA and CDR2 FQGNSA. This CDR3 comprises 15 residues. Trimming left V 5 bases short and J 4 bases short, with 17 bases between. CDR3 sequence reads: CASSKPLQELYGYTF. DNA for the CDR3: TGTGCCAGCAGCAAACCCCTACAGGAACTCTATGGCTACACCTTC.

This clonotype was seen ten or more times. J is TRBJ2-7 and V is TRBV28; tentatively, D is TRBD2 (6 bases). The CDR3 runs 16 residues. Trimming stripped 6 bases from V and 6 bases from J, with 24 bases between. Germline CDR1 is MDHEN and CDR2 is SYDVKM. The CDR3 nucleotides read TGTGCCAGCAGCAAAAAGCGGGCCCGCCACTCTACCGAGCAGTACTTC. It codes for CASSKKRARHSTEQYF.

The sample holds a few counts of this clonotype. The CDR3 protein is CSMFMATEAFF. The CDR3 region has the DNA TGCAGTATGTTCATGGCCACTGAAGCTTTCTTT. V gene TRBV20-1 combines with J gene TRBJ1-1; D unclear. The ends were cut back, 8 bases at V and 4 bases at J, with 11 bases in the middle. Germline V gene data show CDR1 as DFQATT and CDR2 as SNEGSKA (reference sequence). The CDR3 is 11 amino acids.

This clonotype has more than one count but fewer than ten. The V call is TRBV6-5, the J call TRBJ1-6; the D is unclear. The germline V gene has CDR1 MNHEY and CDR2 SVGAGI. This CDR3 contains 14 residues. Trimming cost V 0 bases and J 7 bases, with 7 bases left between them. CDR3 sequence: CASSYSRENSPLHF. The CDR3 nucleotides are TGTGCCAGCAGTTACTCGCGGGAAAATTCACCCCTCCACTTT.

V and J are TRBV29-1 and TRBJ2-5; 7 nucleotides line up with TRBD1. The J segment lost 2 bases and the V segment lost 7 bases, leaving 4 bases of the junction unmatched. Germline CDR1 reads SQVTM; CDR2 reads ANQGSEA. The CDR3 sequence is 12 residues long. The CDR3 region is CSEGTAQETQYF. The DNA for the CDR3 is TGCAGCGAAGGGACAGCGCAAGAGACCCAGTACTTC.

This clonotype was seen many times. The CDR3 loop is CASSLRGGSYNEQFF. The CDR3 region has the DNA TGTGCCAGCAGCTTACGCGGGGGATCCTACAATGAGCAGTTCTTC. This chain joins TRBV7-9 and TRBJ2-1; 7 bases map to TRBD2. CDR3 length equals 15 residues. CDR1 and CDR2 (germline): SEHNR, FQNEAQ (reference sequence). The J segment lost 1 base and the V segment lost 2 bases, leaving 2 bases of the junction unmatched.

This chain connects TRBV20-1 to TRBJ2-4; D is perhaps TRBD1 or TRBD2 (5 bases each). Germline V gives CDR1 DFQATT, CDR2 SNEGSKA (reference sequence). V was shortened by 0 bases and J by 6 bases, with 27 bases between the two germline ends. The CDR3 spans 19 residues. The CDR3 DNA is TGCAGTGCTAGAGATTACGGAATTAGACTTGGGGGAGTGGGAAACATTCAGTACTTC. Its translation: CSARDYGIRLGGVGNIQYF.

This clonotype has only a few counts. The CDR3 spells CASLPGTGAYEQYF. The CDR3 DNA is TGTGCCAGCTTACCGGGGACAGGGGCCTACGAGCAGTACTTC. The V and J genes are TRBV2 and TRBJ2-7; the match to TRBD1 covers 10 bases. Germline-derived CDR1 and CDR2 are SNHLY and FYNNEI. V was clipped by 8 bases and J by 2 bases; unmatched bases: 6. This CDR3 is 14 amino acids long.

This clonotype was detected many times. The chain joins TRBV12-3 or TRBV12-4 to TRBJ1-2; D gene unclear. The CDR3 loop spans 14 amino acids. The V end was cut by 6 bases, the J end by 4 bases, with 15 bases between. The CDR3 is CASRLSAAVYGYTF. The CDR3 DNA is TGTGCCAGCAGATTGTCGGCGGCAGTCTATGGCTACACCTTC.

This clonotype was counted between two and nine times. V gene TRBV7-9 combines with J gene TRBJ2-3; the D call may be TRBD1 or TRBD2 (7 bases each). V lost 3 bases to trimming and J lost 5 bases, with 12 bases between them. CDR1 and CDR2 (germline): SEHNR, FQNEAQ (reference sequence). This CDR3 is built from 14 residues. Written as DNA, the CDR3 is TGTGCCAGCAGCTTTATCAGGGGGGGAGATACGCAGTATTTT. Protein: CASSFIRGGDTQYF.

The chain carries TRBV4-3 and TRBJ2-7; no clear D gene. V was shortened by 1 base and J by 6 bases, with 7 bases between the two germline ends. Germline lookup yields CDR1 LGHNA and CDR2 YSLEER. This CDR3 region has 12 residues. CDR3 sequence (DNA): TGCGCCAGCAGCCAAGGCCGGACCGAGCAGTACTTC. As protein: CASSQGRTEQYF.

Of note for this clonotype: One end of the junction fails to match germline, which may point to a read error. V is TRBV5-1 and J is TRBJ1-5; no clear D gene. Per the germline V gene, CDR1 is SGHRS and CDR2 is YFSETQ. The CDR3 sequence is 14 residues long. The CDR3 sequence: CASSPDGSNQPRHF. In DNA, the CDR3 is TGCGCCAGCAGCCCGGACGGAAGCAATCAGCCCCGGCATTTT.

The chain couples TRBV5-1 to TRBJ2-5, with D maybe TRBD1 (5 bases). The germline CDR1 and CDR2 sequences are SGHRS and YFSETQ. The CDR3 spans 14 residues. Trimming took 4 bases from V and 4 from J, leaving 14 bases between them. CDR3 sequence (DNA): TGCGCCAGCAGCGGAAGACAGTGGACAGAGACCCAGTACTTC. It encodes CASSGRQWTETQYF.

The chain joins TRBV6-5 to TRBJ1-6, with TRBD1 identical over 10 bases. Germline lookup yields CDR1 MNHEY and CDR2 SVGAGI. The CDR3 consists of 16 residues. Trimming at V came to 0 bases and at J to 15 bases, leaving 11 bases not matched to a gene. CDR3 DNA sequence: TGTGCCAGCAGTTACTCGCCCGGGACAGGGGCGACAGGCCTCCACTTT. Amino acid sequence: CASSYSPGTGATGLHF.

V gene TRBV5-1 combines with J gene TRBJ2-7; TRBD1 might be the D (6 bases). V lost 5 bases and J lost 6, with 18 bases in between. From germline, CDR1 is SGHRS and CDR2 YFSETQ. The CDR3 runs 14 residues. CDR3 region: CASSFSGESCEQYF. For the CDR3, the DNA is TGCGCCAGCAGTTTTTCAGGGGAAAGCTGCGAGCAGTACTTC.

The V call is TRBV30, the J call TRBJ1-1; tentative D call: TRBD1 (6 bases). The V end lost 0 bases, the J end lost 0 bases, and 11 bases lay between the germline ends. This CDR3 is built from 15 residues. CDR1 is GTSNPN, CDR2 SVGIG, per germline (reference sequence). In nucleotides, the CDR3 is TGTGCCTGGAGTGTGTCGGCAGGGGTGAACACTGAAGCTTTCTTT. Translation gives CAWSVSAGVNTEAFF.

This chain joins TRBV28 and TRBJ2-1, with TRBD2 identical over 11 bases. The CDR3 totals 17 residues. Germline CDR1 reads MDHEN; CDR2 reads SYDVKM. Germline trimming cut 5 bases from V and 5 bases from J; bases unmatched to any gene: 11. The CDR3 loop is CASSNGFTSGGNNEQFF. Here the CDR3 DNA reads TGTGCCAGCAGTAACGGGTTCACTAGCGGGGGTAACAATGAGCAGTTCTTC.

There are a few counts of this clonotype. The rearrangement links TRBV10-2 to TRBJ2-1, with 14 bases aligning to TRBD2. Germline CDR1 WSHSY, CDR2 SAAADI. V lost 7 bases, J lost 4 bases, and 9 bases stayed unmatched. This CDR3 has 17 amino acids. The CDR3 region has the DNA TGCGCCAGCATAGGACTAGCGGGGGGCCGATTGTACAATGAGCAGTTCTTC. Protein product: CASIGLAGGRLYNEQFF.

Many counts were recorded for this clonotype. The gene calls are TRBV7-9 and TRBJ2-7; D possibly corresponds to TRBD2 (6 bases). Per the germline V gene, CDR1 is SEHNR and CDR2 is FQNEAQ (reference sequence). The V gene lost 2 bases and the J gene lost 1 base, with 12 bases spanning the gap. This CDR3 region has 15 residues. Here the CDR3 DNA reads TGTGCCAGCAGCTTAACCCCCGGGGGATCCTACGAGCAGTACTTC. Its translation: CASSLTPGGSYEQYF. The full variable domain, rest sourced from reference TRBV7-9 and TRBJ2-7, is DTGVSQNPRHKITKRGQNVTFRCDPISEHNRLYWYRQTLGQGPEFLTYFQNEAQLEKSRLLSDRFSAERPKGSFSTLEIQRTEQGDSAMYLCASSLTPGGSYEQYFGPGTRLTVT.

At least ten counts were recorded for this clonotype. The CDR3: CASSPTGGLWNTEAFF. CDR3 sequence (DNA): TGTGCCAGCAGTCCCACGGGGGGTTTGTGGAACACTGAAGCTTTCTTT. The J gene is TRBJ1-1, the V gene TRBV12-3 or TRBV12-4; TRBD1 is a possible D gene (5 bases). The V gene lost 5 bases and the J gene lost 1 base, with 17 bases spanning the gap. The length of the CDR3 is 16 residues.

Ten or more counts support this clonotype. The chain is built from TRBV6-1 and TRBJ2-1; 7 bases fit TRBD2. There are 16 residues in the CDR3. Germline V CDR1 and CDR2: MNHNS, SASEGT. After removal of 4 bases from V and 5 bases from J, the junction contained 11 bases not matched to a gene. This chain's CDR3 is CASSVFLAGVNNEQFF. The CDR3 coding sequence is TGTGCCAGCAGTGTTTTCCTCGCGGGAGTGAACAATGAGCAGTTCTTC.

This clonotype was seen ten or more times. The CDR3 loop is CASSRHMTGDGYTF. DNA for the CDR3: TGTGCCAGCAGCCGCCACATGACAGGGGATGGCTACACCTTC. The chain recombines TRBV12-3 or TRBV12-4 with TRBJ1-2, with 8 bases aligning to TRBD1. V lost 6 bases to trimming and J lost 6 bases; unmatched junction nucleotides: 9. The CDR3 spans 14 residues.

This chain uses TRBV9 with TRBJ2-2, with a possible D match to TRBD1 (5 bases). CDR3 size: 12 residues. The germline V gene encodes CDR1 SGDLS and CDR2 YYNGEE. Trimming left V 3 bases short and J 6 bases short, with 6 bases between. The CDR3 is CASSEQAGELFF. Here the CDR3 DNA reads TGTGCCAGCAGCGAACAGGCCGGGGAGCTGTTTTTT. The variable domain in full, completed from reference TRBV9 and TRBJ2-2, reads DSGVTQTPKHLITATGQRVTLRCSPRSGDLSVYWYQQSLDQGLQFLIQYYNGEERAKGNILERFSAQQFPDLHSELNLSSLELGDSALYFCASSEQAGELFFGEGSRLTVL.

This clonotype was recorded a few times. The gene calls are TRBV24-1 and TRBJ2-3; D may be TRBD2 (7 bases). Germline V gives CDR1 KGHDR, CDR2 SFDVKD. Trimming cost V 5 bases and J 2 bases, with 25 bases left between them. There are 19 residues in the CDR3. CDR3 sequence: CATSARGGGSRFVTDTQYF. For the CDR3, the DNA is TGTGCCACCAGTGCCCGAGGGGGGGGCAGCCGTTTCGTCACAGATACGCAGTATTTT.

This clonotype showed up many times. The chain carries TRBV5-1 and TRBJ2-2; TRBD1 aligns across 8 bases. Germline-derived CDR1 and CDR2 are SGHRS and YFSETQ. The J segment lost 7 bases and the V segment lost 0 bases, leaving 5 bases of the junction unmatched. The CDR3 is 15 amino acids. CDR3 coding DNA: TGCGCCAGCAGCTTGGGGACAGGGATGGTCGGGGAGCTGTTTTTT. This gives the protein CASSLGTGMVGELFF.

This clonotype was detected only a few times. The chain couples TRBV28 to TRBJ1-1; D is undetermined. V lost 5 bases and J lost 1, with 11 bases in between. Germline V gene sequence: CDR1 MDHEN, CDR2 SYDVKM. The length of the CDR3 is 14 residues. The CDR3 nucleotides are TGTGCCAGCAGTGAGCAACAAACGAACACTGAAGCTTTCTTT. It translates to CASSEQQTNTEAFF. Based on the CDR3 plus reference TRBV28 and TRBJ1-1, the full variable domain is DVKVTQSSRYLVKRTGEKVFLECVQDMDHENMFWYRQDPGLGLRLIYFSYDVKMKEKGDIPEGYSVSREKKERFSLILESASTNQTSMYLCASSEQQTNTEAFFGQGTRLTVV.

There are a few counts of this clonotype. This chain links TRBV24-1 with TRBJ2-1; D remains ambiguous. Germline CDR1 reads KGHDR; CDR2 reads SFDVKD. V was shortened by 9 bases and J by 5 bases, with 7 bases between the two germline ends. CDR3 size: 11 residues. The CDR3 nucleotides are TGTGCCACCCGACTCAACAATGAGCAGTTCTTC. Amino acid sequence: CATRLNNEQFF.

This clonotype turned up a few times. The J gene is TRBJ1-6, the V gene TRBV12-3 or TRBV12-4, with D tentatively TRBD1 (6 bases). The V and J ends lost 4 bases and 5 bases respectively, with 12 bases between them. CDR3 length equals 15 residues. The CDR3 is CASSSQGRNNSPLHF. The CDR3 DNA reads TGTGCCAGCAGTTCCCAGGGGAGGAATAATTCACCCCTCCACTTT.